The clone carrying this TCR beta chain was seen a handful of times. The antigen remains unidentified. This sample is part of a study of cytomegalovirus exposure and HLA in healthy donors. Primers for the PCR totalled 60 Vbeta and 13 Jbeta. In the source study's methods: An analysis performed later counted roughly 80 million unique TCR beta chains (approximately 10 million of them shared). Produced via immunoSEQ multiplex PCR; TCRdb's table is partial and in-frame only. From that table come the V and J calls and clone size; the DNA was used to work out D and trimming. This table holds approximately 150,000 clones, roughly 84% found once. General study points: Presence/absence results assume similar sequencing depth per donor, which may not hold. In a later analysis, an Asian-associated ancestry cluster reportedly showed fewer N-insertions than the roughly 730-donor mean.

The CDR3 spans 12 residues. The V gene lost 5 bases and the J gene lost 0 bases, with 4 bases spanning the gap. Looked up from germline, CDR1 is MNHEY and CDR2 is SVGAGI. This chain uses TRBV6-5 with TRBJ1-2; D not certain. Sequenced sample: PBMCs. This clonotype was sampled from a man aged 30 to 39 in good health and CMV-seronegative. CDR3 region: CASSAANYGYTF. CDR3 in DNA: TGTGCCAGCAGTGCGGCTAACTATGGCTACACCTTC.